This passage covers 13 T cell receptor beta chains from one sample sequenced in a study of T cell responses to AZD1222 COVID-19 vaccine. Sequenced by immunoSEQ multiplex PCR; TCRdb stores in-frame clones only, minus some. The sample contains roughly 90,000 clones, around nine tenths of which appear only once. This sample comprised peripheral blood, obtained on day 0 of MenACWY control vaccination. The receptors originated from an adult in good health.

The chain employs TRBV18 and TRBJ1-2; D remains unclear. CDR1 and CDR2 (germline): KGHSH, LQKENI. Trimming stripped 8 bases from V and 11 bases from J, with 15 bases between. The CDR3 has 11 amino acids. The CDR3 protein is CASRLGRIYTF. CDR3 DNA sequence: TGTGCCAGCCGACTGGGGAGGATTTACACCTTC.

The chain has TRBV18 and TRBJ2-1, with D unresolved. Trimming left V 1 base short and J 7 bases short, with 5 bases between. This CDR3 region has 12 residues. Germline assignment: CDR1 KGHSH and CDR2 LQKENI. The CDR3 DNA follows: TGTGCCAGCTCACCACTGGGGAATGAGCAGTTCTTC. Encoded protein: CASSPLGNEQFF.

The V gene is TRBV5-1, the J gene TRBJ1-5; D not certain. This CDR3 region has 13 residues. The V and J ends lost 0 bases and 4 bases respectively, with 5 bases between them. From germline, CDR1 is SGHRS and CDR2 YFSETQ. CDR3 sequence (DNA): TGCGCCAGCAGCTTGGACGGGAATCAGCCCCAGCATTTT. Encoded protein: CASSLDGNQPQHF.

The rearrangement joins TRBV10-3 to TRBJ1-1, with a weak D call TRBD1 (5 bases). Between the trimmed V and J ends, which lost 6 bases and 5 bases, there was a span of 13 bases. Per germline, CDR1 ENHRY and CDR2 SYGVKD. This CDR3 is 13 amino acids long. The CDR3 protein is CAIRGADVTEAFF. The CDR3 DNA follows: TGTGCCATCAGAGGGGCGGACGTTACTGAAGCTTTCTTT.

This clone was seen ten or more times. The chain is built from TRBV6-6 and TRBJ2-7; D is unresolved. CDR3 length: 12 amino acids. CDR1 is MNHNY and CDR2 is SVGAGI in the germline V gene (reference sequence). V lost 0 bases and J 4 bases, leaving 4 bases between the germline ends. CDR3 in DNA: TGTGCCAGCAGTTACTCCCCGTACGAGCAGTACTTC. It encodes CASSYSPYEQYF.

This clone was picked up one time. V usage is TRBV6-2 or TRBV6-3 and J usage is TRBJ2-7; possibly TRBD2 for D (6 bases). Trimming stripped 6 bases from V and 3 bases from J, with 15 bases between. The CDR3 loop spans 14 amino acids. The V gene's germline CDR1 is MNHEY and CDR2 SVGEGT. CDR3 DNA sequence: TGTGCCAGCAGCTCTTTGGGACTTAACTACGAGCAGTACTTC. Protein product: CASSSLGLNYEQYF.

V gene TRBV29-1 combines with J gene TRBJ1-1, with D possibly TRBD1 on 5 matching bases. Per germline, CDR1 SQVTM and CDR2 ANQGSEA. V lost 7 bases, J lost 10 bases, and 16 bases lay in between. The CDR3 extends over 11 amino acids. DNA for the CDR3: TGCAGCGCCCTGGGAGGGGAGGGAGCTTTCTTT. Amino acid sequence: CSALGGEGAFF. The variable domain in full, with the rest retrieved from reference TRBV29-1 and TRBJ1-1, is SAVISQKPSRDICQRGTSLTIQCQVDSQVTMMFWYRQQPGQSLTLIATANQGSEATYESGFVIDKFPISRPNLTFSTLTVSNMSPEDSSIYLCSALGGEGAFFGQGTRLTVV.

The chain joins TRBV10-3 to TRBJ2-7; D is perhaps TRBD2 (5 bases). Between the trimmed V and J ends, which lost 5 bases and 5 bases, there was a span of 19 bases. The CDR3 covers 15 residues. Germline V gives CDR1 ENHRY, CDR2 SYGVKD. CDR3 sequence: CAISTLGLPLDEQYF. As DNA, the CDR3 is TGTGCCATCAGTACCCTAGGACTTCCTTTAGACGAGCAGTACTTC.

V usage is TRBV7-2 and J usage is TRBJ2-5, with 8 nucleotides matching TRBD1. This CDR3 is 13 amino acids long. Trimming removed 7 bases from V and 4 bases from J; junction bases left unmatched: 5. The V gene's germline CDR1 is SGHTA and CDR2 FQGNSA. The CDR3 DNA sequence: TGTGCCAGCATCAGGGGGCGCCTAGAGACCCAGTACTTC. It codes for CASIRGRLETQYF. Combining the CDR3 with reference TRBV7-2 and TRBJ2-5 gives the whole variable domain GAGVSQSPSNKVTEKGKDVELRCDPISGHTALYWYRQSLGQGLEFLIYFQGNSAPDKSGLPSDRFSAERTGGSVSTLTIQRTQQEDSAVYLCASIRGRLETQYFGPGTRLLVL.

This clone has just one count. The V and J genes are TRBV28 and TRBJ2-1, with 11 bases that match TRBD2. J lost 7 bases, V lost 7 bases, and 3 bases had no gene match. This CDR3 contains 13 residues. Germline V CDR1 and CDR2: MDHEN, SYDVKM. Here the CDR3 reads CASNLAGGNEQFF. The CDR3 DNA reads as TGTGCCAGCAACCTAGCGGGAGGAAATGAGCAGTTCTTC.

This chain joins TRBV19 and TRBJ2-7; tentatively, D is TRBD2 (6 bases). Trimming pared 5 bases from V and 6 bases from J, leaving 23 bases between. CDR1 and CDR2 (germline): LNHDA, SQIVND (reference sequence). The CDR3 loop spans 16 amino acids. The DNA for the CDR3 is TGTGCCAGTAGTGTAGCCACCCGGGACTTTCGTACCGAGCAGTACTTC. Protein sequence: CASSVATRDFRTEQYF.

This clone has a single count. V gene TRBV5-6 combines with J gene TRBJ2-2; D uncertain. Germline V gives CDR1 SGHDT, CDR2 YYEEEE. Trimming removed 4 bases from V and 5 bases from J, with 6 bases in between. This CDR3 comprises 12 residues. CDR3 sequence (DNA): TGTGCCAGCAGCAGATCGACCGGGGAGCTGTTTTTT. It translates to CASSRSTGELFF.

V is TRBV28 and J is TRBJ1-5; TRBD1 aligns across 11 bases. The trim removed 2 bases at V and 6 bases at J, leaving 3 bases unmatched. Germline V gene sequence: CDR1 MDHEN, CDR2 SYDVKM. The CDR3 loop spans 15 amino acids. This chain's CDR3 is CASSLVGQGGQPQHF. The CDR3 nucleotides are TGTGCCAGCAGTTTAGTGGGACAGGGGGGTCAGCCCCAGCATTTT.